Listed below are T cell receptor beta chains from one sample, sequenced in a study of identical twins. TCRdb redid the calling of the 5' RACE reads with MiXCR, one entry per CDR3 protein. The profile covers 570,000 or so distinct CDR3 sequences, with nearly 10% appearing a single time and 3% taken by the ten largest. This sample was shared with a second study, whose subject was yellow fever vaccine responses in identical twins.

The sequenced material came from PBMCs. These receptors all come from a woman aged 18-29 years in good health. Both conserved end residues are part of each CDR3. A D gene is named only where the DNA matches it firmly. Expanded clones get a size class; other rows say once, few or many, or leave the size out.

clone_size,d_call,v_call,cdr3_length,j_call,cdr3_aa,cdr3_nt
NA,NA,TRBV6-2/TRBV6-3,14,TRBJ2-1,CASRDRPNYNEQFF,TGTGCCAGCAGAGACAGGCCCAACTACAATGAGCAGTTCTTC
many,NA,TRBV7-3,13,TRBJ1-1,CASSSNRDTEAFF,TGTGCCAGCAGCTCAAACAGGGACACTGAAGCTTTCTTT
few,TRBD2,TRBV18,13,TRBJ2-7,CASSPASGIEQYF,TGTGCCAGCTCACCGGCTAGCGGTATAGAGCAGTACTTC
NA,TRBD1,TRBV30,14,TRBJ2-1,CAWSVLDRSGEQFF,TGTGCCTGGAGTGTACTGGACAGGTCTGGTGAGCAGTTCTTC
NA,TRBD1,TRBV20-1,13,TRBJ1-1,CSAPDRRYTEAFF,TGCAGTGCTCCGGACAGGCGGTACACTGAAGCTTTCTTT
many,TRBD2,TRBV29-1,15,TRBJ2-1,CSVPEAGGPWNEQFF,TGCAGCGTCCCCGAGGCGGGAGGGCCTTGGAATGAGCAGTTCTTC
NA,TRBD1,TRBV10-3,15,TRBJ2-7,CAISATTGGGYEQYF,TGTGCCATCAGTGCCACGACAGGGGGCGGATACGAGCAGTACTTC
NA,NA,TRBV9,14,TRBJ2-7,CASSVGTSLYEQYF,TGTGCCAGCAGCGTAGGGACATCATTATACGAGCAGTACTTC
NA,NA,TRBV5-1,16,TRBJ2-2,CASSERPQGDTGELFF,TGCGCCAGCAGTGAAAGGCCGCAGGGAGACACCGGGGAGCTGTTTTTT
many,TRBD2,TRBV28,14,TRBJ2-3,CASSQLAGTDTQYF,TGTGCCAGCAGCCAACTAGCGGGGACAGATACGCAGTATTTT
few,NA,TRBV4-1,16,TRBJ2-7,CASSQDADTGSGEQYF,TGCGCCAGCAGCCAAGATGCGGACACAGGATCCGGCGAGCAGTACTTC
few,TRBD2,TRBV9,15,TRBJ2-7,CASSVGASGVYEQYF,TGTGCCAGCAGCGTAGGGGCTAGCGGGGTATACGAGCAGTACTTC
NA,NA,TRBV28,15,TRBJ2-7,CASSLGGAQSYEQYF,TGTGCCAGCAGTTTGGGCGGTGCCCAGTCCTACGAGCAGTACTTC
few,TRBD2,TRBV29-1,11,TRBJ2-1,CRVEVALAGIF,TGCAGAGTTGAAGTCGCTCTAGCGGGGATCTTC
NA,TRBD1,TRBV7-9,15,TRBJ1-4,CASSILSGTDEKLFF,TGTGCCAGCAGCATACTGAGTGGGACAGATGAAAAACTGTTTTTT
NA,NA,TRBV20-1,14,TRBJ1-5,CSARAGTQFQPQHF,TGCAGTGCTAGAGCAGGGACCCAGTTTCAGCCCCAGCATTTT
many,TRBD2,TRBV25-1,19,TRBJ2-1,CASSPWALAGAQGYNEQFF,TGTGCCAGCAGTCCTTGGGCCCTAGCGGGAGCCCAGGGGTACAATGAGCAGTTCTTC
few,NA,TRBV11-2,16,TRBJ2-3,CASSLRNRANTDTQYF,TGTGCCAGCAGCTTAAGGAACAGGGCCAACACAGATACGCAGTATTTT
many,NA,TRBV29-1,14,TRBJ2-3,CSVAPRKITDTQYF,TGCAGCGTTGCCCCTAGAAAAATCACAGATACGCAGTATTTT
many,NA,TRBV28,15,TRBJ2-2,CASSLRDWNTGELFF,TGTGCCAGCAGTCTACGGGACTGGAACACCGGGGAGCTGTTTTTT
many,TRBD1,TRBV4-2,16,TRBJ1-4,CASSPQAGTGGEKLFF,TGTGCCAGCAGCCCACAGGCAGGGACAGGGGGTGAAAAACTGTTTTTT
many,TRBD2,TRBV12-3/TRBV12-4,16,TRBJ2-3,CASSFGTSGGIDTQYF,TGTGCCAGCAGTTTCGGGACTAGCGGGGGTATAGATACGCAGTATTTT
NA,NA,TRBV5-1,15,TRBJ2-2,CASSSLIDRSGELFF,TGCGCCAGCAGCTCCCTCATAGACCGATCCGGGGAGCTGTTTTTT
NA,NA,TRBV19,16,TRBJ2-4,CASSIASWGSKNIQYF,TGTGCCAGTAGTATAGCCAGTTGGGGCAGCAAAAACATTCAGTACTTC
NA,NA,TRBV6-1,14,TRBJ2-7,CASSEEDLRYEQYF,TGTGCCAGCAGTGAAGAGGACCTAAGATACGAGCAGTACTTC
many,NA,TRBV4-2,15,TRBJ2-1,CASSQDLQPYNEQFF,TGTGCCAGCAGCCAAGATCTACAGCCCTACAATGAGCAGTTCTTC
few,TRBD1,TRBV20-1,13,TRBJ2-7,CSPWDRGSYEQYF,TGCAGCCCGTGGGACAGGGGGTCCTACGAGCAGTACTTC
many,TRBD2,TRBV4-3,17,TRBJ2-3,CASSPRGLAGDGDTQYF,TGCGCCAGCAGCCCCCGGGGGCTAGCGGGAGACGGTGATACGCAGTATTTT
few,TRBD2,TRBV20-1,16,TRBJ2-1,CSATGTSGTLYNEQFF,TGCAGTGCTACCGGGACTAGCGGGACCCTCTACAATGAGCAGTTCTTC
few,TRBD1,TRBV7-3,15,TRBJ1-4,CASSLTGQGNEKLFF,TGTGCCAGCAGCTTGACGGGACAGGGTAATGAAAAACTGTTTTTT
NA,NA,TRBV18,14,TRBJ2-5,CASSPLPTGETQYF,TGTGCCAGCTCACCACTCCCCACTGGTGAGACCCAGTACTTC
NA,TRBD2,TRBV29-1,16,TRBJ2-7,CSVEREVAGATYEQYF,TGCAGCGTTGAACGGGAGGTAGCGGGAGCTACCTACGAGCAGTACTTC
NA,NA,TRBV2,15,TRBJ2-1,CASITRLVLYNEQFF,TGTGCCAGCATCACCCGACTAGTCCTCTACAATGAGCAGTTCTTC
NA,NA,TRBV6-2/TRBV6-3,15,TRBJ2-7,CASSYVASPTYEQYF,TGTGCCAGCAGTTACGTGGCTAGTCCTACCTACGAGCAGTACTTC
NA,NA,TRBV20-1,13,TRBJ2-2,CSAGDQNTGELFF,TGCAGTGCTGGGGACCAGAACACCGGGGAGCTGTTTTTT
many,NA,TRBV5-1,13,TRBJ2-2,CASSLSFTGELFF,TGCGCCAGCAGCTTGAGTTTCACCGGGGAGCTGTTTTTT
NA,TRBD1,TRBV5-1,13,TRBJ2-3,CASSGQGADTQYF,TGCGCCAGCAGTGGACAGGGAGCAGATACGCAGTATTTT
NA,NA,TRBV3-1,15,TRBJ2-7,CASSPHRLYSYEQYF,TGTGCCAGCAGCCCGCACCGACTGTATTCCTACGAGCAGTACTTC
NA,TRBD1,TRBV11-2,14,TRBJ2-7,CASSKQGQLYEQYF,TGTGCCAGCAGCAAGCAGGGACAGCTCTACGAGCAGTACTTC
many,TRBD2,TRBV29-1,20,TRBJ2-1,CSVEGRSPPGTSGRINEQFF,TGCAGCGTTGAAGGTAGGAGCCCCCCCGGGACTAGCGGGAGAATCAATGAGCAGTTCTTC
NA,TRBD1,TRBV2,14,TRBJ2-5,CASSRQGLQETQYF,TGTGCCAGCTCCAGACAGGGCCTGCAAGAGACCCAGTACTTC
many,TRBD1,TRBV5-1,15,TRBJ1-5,CASSSHRGQVQPQHF,TGCGCCAGCAGCTCCCACAGGGGGCAGGTTCAGCCCCAGCATTTT
NA,NA,TRBV9,15,TRBJ2-6,CASSVGRSGANVLTF,TGTGCCAGCAGCGTCGGACGGTCCGGGGCCAACGTCCTGACTTTC
many,TRBD2,TRBV5-1,15,TRBJ2-1,CASSWLGLAGEEQFF,TGCGCCAGCAGCTGGTTAGGACTAGCGGGAGAAGAGCAGTTCTTC
NA,NA,TRBV6-5,16,TRBJ2-2,CASSYGVRVEDGELFF,TGTGCCAGCAGTTACGGCGTTAGGGTGGAAGACGGGGAGCTGTTTTTT
many,NA,TRBV24-1,15,TRBJ2-5,CATSDFGGSQETQYF,TGTGCCACCAGTGATTTCGGCGGGTCCCAAGAGACCCAGTACTTC
many,TRBD2,TRBV7-9,15,TRBJ2-2,CASSFITGGTGELFF,TGTGCCAGCAGCTTCATAACGGGAGGCACCGGGGAGCTGTTTTTT
few,TRBD2,TRBV10-3,16,TRBJ2-1,CAISAGLAGAHNEQFF,TGTGCCATCAGTGCGGGACTAGCGGGAGCCCACAATGAGCAGTTCTTC
NA,NA,TRBV5-1,13,TRBJ2-7,CASSFNRVYEQYF,TGCGCCAGCAGCTTTAATAGGGTCTACGAGCAGTACTTC
NA,NA,TRBV7-3,15,TRBJ2-5,CASSLEDGPREAQYF,TGTGCCAGCAGCTTAGAAGACGGACCAAGAGAGGCCCAGTACTTC